What follows is one TCR beta chain and its context. The antigen is unknown. This entry belongs to a study of graft-versus-host responses after intestinal transplantation. Trimming at V came to 2 bases and at J to 0 bases, leaving 3 bases not matched to a gene. Per germline, CDR1 LNHDA and CDR2 SQIVND (reference sequence). This CDR3 is 15 amino acids long. Method: immunoSEQ multiplex PCR; TCRdb's copy keeps in-frame clones and lacks some. This table has about 110,000 clones, approximately 92% appearing once. The V and J genes are TRBV19 and TRBJ2-7, with TRBD2 matching over 8 bases. Sequencing was performed on unstimulated CD8+ T cells sorted from spleen or lymph node cells, taken before intestinal transplant. The sequence was collected from a human donor who received an intestinal transplant. This chain's CDR3 is CASSILAGSSYEQYF. Written as DNA, the CDR3 is TGTGCCAGTAGTATACTAGCGGGCAGCTCCTACGAGCAGTACTTC.